These T cell receptor beta chains were read from a single sample in a study of early T cells in non-severe SARS-CoV-2 infection. TCRdb itself ran the 5' RACE reads through MiXCR, one entry per CDR3 protein. The sample contains fewer than 75,000 distinct CDR3 sequences, 20% to 25% of which appear only once. The sequencing used whole blood, collected at baseline. The receptors here all came from an adult who was a healthcare worker with PCR-confirmed SARS-CoV-2 infection or an uninfected control (not recorded which). The conserved cysteine and the conserved F or W are not part of the CDR3 here. The order of the fields is V gene, clone size, D gene, J gene, CDR3 length, CDR3 protein. A D gene is named only where the DNA matches it firmly. Only some rows state a clone size, as once, few, many or a class for expanded clones.

TRBV2,large,NA,TRBJ2-3,11,ASEDGTADTQY
TRBV4-1,NA,NA,TRBJ2-1,15,ASREGAAGKLYNEQF
TRBV5-1,few,NA,TRBJ1-1,10,ASSLRGAEAF
TRBV4-2,few,TRBD1,TRBJ2-7,13,ASSPGTANTYEQY
TRBV20-1,few,TRBD2,TRBJ2-5,12,SARGSGQQETQY
TRBV7-8,NA,NA,TRBJ1-1,11,ASSFLRGTEAF
TRBV3-1,NA,NA,TRBJ1-2,11,ASSQNPPAGYT
TRBV6-1,NA,TRBD2,TRBJ2-3,12,ATPSGVITDTQY
TRBV5-5,few,NA,TRBJ2-2,14,ASSVGRLTATGELF
TRBV9,NA,NA,TRBJ2-1,12,ASSSPLAVNEQF
TRBV20-1,NA,TRBD1,TRBJ2-1,13,SASVGTETYNEQF
TRBV24-1,many,NA,TRBJ1-2,12,ATSDDQGNYGYT
TRBV6-5,many,NA,TRBJ2-1,11,ASSWAATNEQF
TRBV5-5,few,TRBD2,TRBJ2-2,13,ASSLPGLDTGELF
TRBV7-8,few,NA,TRBJ2-2,11,ASSRSGAGELF
TRBV6-6,NA,NA,TRBJ2-3,15,ASSSPEGPPFTDTQY
TRBV29-1,many,NA,TRBJ2-3,11,SVETGRGDTQY